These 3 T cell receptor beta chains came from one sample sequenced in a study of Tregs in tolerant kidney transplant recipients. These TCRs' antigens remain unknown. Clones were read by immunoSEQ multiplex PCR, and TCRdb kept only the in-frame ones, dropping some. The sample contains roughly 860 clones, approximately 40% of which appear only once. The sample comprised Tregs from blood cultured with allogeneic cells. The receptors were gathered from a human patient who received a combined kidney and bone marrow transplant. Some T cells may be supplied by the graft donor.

CDR3 region: CASSLAGVYYGYTF. CDR3 nucleotides: TGTGCCAGCAGCTTAGCGGGGGTTTACTATGGCTACACCTTC. The rearrangement uses TRBV5-6 and TRBJ1-2; TRBD1 is a possible D gene (5 bases). Germline V CDR1 and CDR2: SGHDT, YYEEEE. There are 14 residues in the CDR3. The V end was cut by 2 bases, the J end by 3 bases, with 11 bases between. The variable domain in full, with the rest retrieved from reference TRBV5-6 and TRBJ1-2, is DAGVTQSPTHLIKTRGQQVTLRCSPKSGHDTVSWYQQALGQGPQFIFQYYEEEERQRGNFPDRFSGHQFPNYSSELNVNALLLGDSALYLCASSLAGVYYGYTFGSGTRLTVV.

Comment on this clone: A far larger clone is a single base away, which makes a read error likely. CDR3 DNA: TGTGCCAGCAGCTTGGAGGGCCATGACAATCAGCCCCAGCATTTT. Translated, it gives CASSLEGHDNQPQHF. The rearrangement links TRBV13 to TRBJ1-5; D not resolved. Trimming removed 3 bases from V and 3 bases from J, with 12 bases in between. Germline assignment: CDR1 PRHDT and CDR2 FYEKMQ (reference sequence). The CDR3 has 15 amino acids.

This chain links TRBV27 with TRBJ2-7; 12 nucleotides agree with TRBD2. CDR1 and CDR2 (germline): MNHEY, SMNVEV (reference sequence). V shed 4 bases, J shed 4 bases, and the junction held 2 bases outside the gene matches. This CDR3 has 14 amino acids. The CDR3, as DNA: TGTGCCAGCAGTTGGACTAGCGGGGCTTACGAGCAGTACTTC. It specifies CASSWTSGAYEQYF.